This is a list of T cell receptor beta chains from one sample in a study of control samples from healthy donors and cancer patients. Repertoires were generated with immunoSEQ multiplex PCR, while TCRdb's copy carries only in-frame clones and drops some. In the table there are about 100,000 clones, roughly 92% of which are singletons. The sequenced material came from blood. All receptors come from a human donor in good health. The donor label of this sample is uncertain. The conserved cysteine and the conserved F or W are not part of the CDR3 here.

J: TRBJ2-7
V: TRBV28
CDR3: ASSGPHREQY

J: TRBJ2-3
V: TRBV6-5
CDR3: ASFSRGTDTQY

J: TRBJ1-4
V: TRBV2
CDR3: ASSPPGRRLEKLF

J: TRBJ1-5
V: TRBV29-1
CDR3: SVVTTGSQPQH

J: TRBJ1-2
V: TRBV24-1
CDR3: ATSEAAYGYT

J: TRBJ1-6
V: TRBV7-8
CDR3: ASSLSNRRGASPLH

J: TRBJ1-4
V: TRBV9
CDR3: ASSEGTDATNEKLF

J: TRBJ1-4
V: TRBV5-4
CDR3: ASSLLTGSDEKLF

J: TRBJ1-1
V: TRBV19
CDR3: ASSSQPRYVNTEAF

J: TRBJ2-3
V: TRBV5-6
CDR3: ASSSPDTDTQY

J: TRBJ2-5
V: TRBV7-7
CDR3: ASSFGGGVQETQY

J: TRBJ2-3
V: TRBV7-3
CDR3: ASSLSPGPGDTQY

J: TRBJ2-7
V: TRBV2
CDR3: ASSKTGYEQY

J: TRBJ1-1
V: TRBV11-3
CDR3: ASSLEDYTEAF

J: TRBJ1-2
V: TRBV30
CDR3: AWSPQTGTGSYT

J: TRBJ1-2
V: TRBV6-5
CDR3: ASSYGGRMSYGYT

J: TRBJ1-4
V: TRBV7-6
CDR3: ASSLVSRGSAREKLF

J: TRBJ2-5
V: TRBV2
CDR3: ASRRDWMYQETQY

J: TRBJ2-6
V: TRBV5-5
CDR3: ASSLVGAGANVLT

J: TRBJ1-5
V: TRBV7-6
CDR3: ASSLAWGSNQPQH

J: TRBJ1-1
V: TRBV29-1
CDR3: SVEVGHLNTEAF

J: TRBJ1-5
V: TRBV12-5
CDR3: ASGERGSSNQPQH

J: TRBJ1-1
V: TRBV19
CDR3: ASRRDQANTEAF

J: TRBJ1-1
V: TRBV18
CDR3: ASSPTRGRENTEAF

J: TRBJ1-2
V: TRBV4-3
CDR3: ASSPDGQGAYGYT

J: TRBJ1-1
V: TRBV29-1
CDR3: SAAGRGTEAF

J: TRBJ2-5
V: TRBV7-7
CDR3: ASSYEGGTQY

J: TRBJ2-2
V: TRBV4-1
CDR3: ASSHGPGTSGGAPNTGELF

J: TRBJ1-2
V: TRBV24-1
CDR3: ATSDPGQVVGYT

J: TRBJ2-1
V: TRBV7-3
CDR3: ASSLIAARGYNEQF

J: TRBJ1-5
V: TRBV4-1
CDR3: ASSQDGSGRQPQH

J: TRBJ2-7
V: TRBV20-1
CDR3: SASDRYEQY

J: TRBJ2-6
V: TRBV19
CDR3: ASSIDLTGHSSGANVLT

J: TRBJ1-2
V: TRBV12-5
CDR3: ASGFKTGVYGYT

J: TRBJ2-4
V: TRBV15
CDR3: ATSEAGKAKNIQY

J: TRBJ1-2
V: TRBV7-9
CDR3: ASSPIGQPSYGYT

J: TRBJ2-7
V: TRBV7-8
CDR3: ASSLGTGESYEQY

J: TRBJ2-7
V: TRBV6-5
CDR3: ASSNERGREQY

J: TRBJ1-2
V: TRBV6-1
CDR3: ASSEGTGGGYGYT

J: TRBJ1-2
V: TRBV5-1
CDR3: ASSLAWGNYGYT

J: TRBJ2-2
V: TRBV7-8
CDR3: ASSPTARSNTGELF

J: TRBJ2-2
V: TRBV5-4
CDR3: ASSPPGSGELF

J: TRBJ2-3
V: TRBV21-1
CDR3: ASRVGTADTQY

J: TRBJ1-2
V: TRBV18
CDR3: ASSTREFNYGYT

J: TRBJ2-1
V: TRBV5-4
CDR3: ASSLGGGESSYNEQF

J: TRBJ1-5
V: TRBV12-5
CDR3: ASGLVGSNQPQH